The 14 T cell receptor beta chains listed next were all sequenced from one sample in a study of shared clonotypes between healthy human individuals. TCRdb's copy holds only in-frame clones and misses some; the assay was immunoSEQ multiplex PCR. The profile shows some 1.4 million clones, around 97% of them singletons. Specimen: naive CD4+ T cells sorted from blood. Subset in this sample: CD45RA+ positively selected. The receptors shown here come from a man aged 25-45 years in good health.

CDR3 bases: TGTGCCAGCAGCTCACTAGTAGAGTGGGACAGGGAACGGGAGACCCAGTACTTC. It encodes CASSSLVEWDRERETQYF. This chain connects TRBV5-5 to TRBJ2-5; TRBD1 aligns across 9 bases. V lost 3 bases to trimming and J lost 5 bases; unmatched junction nucleotides: 17. Germline V gene lookup returns CDR1 SGHKS and CDR2 YYEKEE (reference sequence). There are 18 residues in the CDR3.

This sequence joins TRBV19 and TRBJ2-7; 13 bases map to TRBD2. The ends lost 5 bases at V and 6 bases at J; junction bases unmatched: 10. The CDR3 covers 16 residues. Germline assignment: CDR1 LNHDA and CDR2 SQIVND (reference sequence). The CDR3 is CASSSRTSGSAGEQYF. In nucleotides, the CDR3 is TGTGCCAGTAGTTCCCGGACTAGCGGGAGTGCTGGCGAGCAGTACTTC.

The gene calls are TRBV6-5 and TRBJ1-5; D may be TRBD1 (6 bases). Germline lookup yields CDR1 MNHEY and CDR2 SVGAGI. V gave up 4 bases and J gave up 6 bases, with 16 bases separating them. This CDR3 has 15 amino acids. The CDR3 loop is CASSLSGGPGQPQHF. For the CDR3, the DNA is TGTGCCAGCAGTTTGAGTGGGGGGCCCGGTCAGCCCCAGCATTTT.

This sequence joins TRBV2 and TRBJ2-7, with 12 positions matching TRBD2. V lost 6 bases to trimming and J lost 6 bases; unmatched junction nucleotides: 6. Germline lookup yields CDR1 SNHLY and CDR2 FYNNEI. The CDR3 sequence is 14 residues long. CDR3 coding DNA: TGTGCCAGCAGGCTAGCGGGAGGGCCCTCCGAGCAGTACTTC. Translating it yields CASRLAGGPSEQYF.

This chain links TRBV9 with TRBJ2-7; possibly TRBD2 for D (6 bases). Germline CDR1 is SGDLS and CDR2 is YYNGEE. With 0 bases removed from V and 4 bases from J, the gap between germline ends came to 11 bases. The length of the CDR3 is 14 residues. The CDR3 DNA follows: TGTGCCAGCAGCGTAGTTGCGGAGGGGTACGAGCAGTACTTC. Translating gives CASSVVAEGYEQYF.

The chain is built from TRBV5-1 and TRBJ2-1; 7 bases line up with TRBD1. The germline gives CDR1 SGHRS, CDR2 YFSETQ. The CDR3 is made up of 15 amino acids. Germline trimming cut 3 bases from V and 4 bases from J; bases unmatched to any gene: 7. The CDR3 reads CASSYRQGLYNEQFF. As DNA, the CDR3 is TGCGCCAGCAGCTATAGACAGGGATTGTACAATGAGCAGTTCTTC.

The chain couples TRBV25-1 to TRBJ1-1, with no clear D. CDR1 and CDR2 (germline): MGHDK, SYGVNS. The V end was cut by 1 base, the J end by 4 bases, with 7 bases between. The CDR3 runs to 13 residues. CDR3 region: CASSESSGTEAFF. CDR3 nucleotide sequence: TGTGCCAGCAGTGAATCCTCCGGCACTGAAGCTTTCTTT.

The chain links TRBV6-1 to TRBJ1-2, with a tentative D call TRBD1 (6 bases). The length of the CDR3 is 16 residues. Per germline, CDR1 MNHNS and CDR2 SASEGT. The V and J ends lost 3 bases and 4 bases respectively, with 18 bases between them. CDR3 sequence reads: CASSDHRGVRTYGYTF. CDR3 nucleotides: TGTGCCAGCAGTGACCATAGGGGGGTCCGGACCTATGGCTACACCTTC.

The V gene is TRBV18, the J gene TRBJ1-1, with 7 nucleotides matching TRBD1. Germline assignment: CDR1 KGHSH and CDR2 LQKENI. V lost 6 bases, J lost 9 bases, and 4 bases stayed unmatched. The length of the CDR3 is 11 residues. The CDR3 reads CASSLQGKAFF. As DNA, the CDR3 is TGTGCCAGCTCCCTACAGGGGAAAGCTTTCTTT.

The rearrangement links TRBV5-1 to TRBJ2-7; 8 bases map to TRBD1. The CDR3 is 14 amino acids. Per the germline V gene, CDR1 is SGHRS and CDR2 is YFSETQ. V gave up 4 bases and J gave up 1 base; unmatched junction bases: 4. CDR3 amino acids: CASSQGQASYEQYF. The CDR3 coding sequence is TGCGCCAGCAGCCAGGGACAGGCGTCCTACGAGCAGTACTTC. The variable domain in full, completed from reference TRBV5-1 and TRBJ2-7, reads KAGVTQTPRYLIKTRGQQVTLSCSPISGHRSVSWYQQTPGQGLQFLFEYFSETQRNKGNFPGRFSGRQFSNSRSEMNVSTLELGDSALYLCASSQGQASYEQYFGPGTRLTVT.

This rearrangement joins TRBV19 to TRBJ2-7; D possibly corresponds to TRBD2 (5 bases). The CDR3 extends over 15 amino acids. Germline CDR1 and CDR2: LNHDA and SQIVND (reference sequence). V dropped 3 bases and J dropped 2 bases, with 14 bases sitting between them. CDR3: CASSIRDLLTYEQYF. The CDR3 DNA is TGTGCCAGTAGTATCCGGGATTTGCTGACCTACGAGCAGTACTTC.

The chain links TRBV5-1 to TRBJ2-1, with TRBD1 identical over 7 bases. Germline CDR1 SGHRS, CDR2 YFSETQ. J lost 3 bases, V lost 0 bases, and 6 bases had no gene match. The CDR3 consists of 16 residues. DNA of the CDR3: TGCGCCAGCAGCTTGGCCTACGACAGGGTCTACAATGAGCAGTTCTTC. Its protein is CASSLAYDRVYNEQFF.

This chain connects TRBV7-6 to TRBJ2-1; D not certain. The CDR3 covers 14 residues. Per germline, CDR1 SGHVS and CDR2 FNYEAQ. Trimming removed 1 base at V and 8 bases at J, with 12 bases between. This chain's CDR3 is CASSLDRALDEQFF. In nucleotides, the CDR3 is TGTGCCAGCAGCTTAGATAGGGCCCTCGATGAGCAGTTCTTC.

The rearrangement joins TRBV6-5 to TRBJ2-7, with TRBD1 matching over 7 bases. J was trimmed by 3 bases and V by 2 bases; bases with no gene match: 1. From germline, CDR1 is MNHEY and CDR2 SVGAGI. The length of the CDR3 is 13 residues. CDR3 residues: CASSYHRGYEQYF. CDR3 sequence (DNA): TGTGCCAGCAGTTACCACAGGGGCTACGAGCAGTACTTC.